This T cell receptor (beta chain) was sequenced for a study of T cell responses to AZD1222 COVID-19 vaccine. Study findings and constraints: Among spike-specific TCRs, nearly half reportedly target unmutated variant regions. Repertoires were sampled only after the peak T cell response.

The CDR3 sequence is 16 residues long. Germline CDR1 and CDR2: LGHDT and YNNKEL (reference sequence). V lost 0 bases and J 1 base, leaving 10 bases between the germline ends. Profiled with immunoSEQ multiplex PCR; TCRdb holds only in-frame clones, not every one. This sample has about 150,000 clones; 90% occur once, and the top ten carry less than 2%. Concerning this clone: Antigen specificity is unknown.

The material was peripheral blood, obtained on day 0 of AZD1222 vaccination. The chain combines TRBV3-1 (or the pseudogene TRBV3-2) with TRBJ2-1, with D unclear. The receptor's source is an adult in good health. DNA of the CDR3: TGTGCCAGCAGCCAAGATACAGCGATGTCCTACAATGAGCAGTTCTTC. The encoded protein is CASSQDTAMSYNEQFF.